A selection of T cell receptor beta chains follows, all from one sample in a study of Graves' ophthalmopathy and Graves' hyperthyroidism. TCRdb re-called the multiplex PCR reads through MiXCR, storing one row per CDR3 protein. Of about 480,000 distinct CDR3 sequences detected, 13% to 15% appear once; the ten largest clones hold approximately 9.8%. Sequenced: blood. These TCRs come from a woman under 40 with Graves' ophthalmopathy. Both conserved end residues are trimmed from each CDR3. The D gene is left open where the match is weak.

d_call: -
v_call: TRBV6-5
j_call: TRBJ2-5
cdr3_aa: ASSPGRLTLAETQY

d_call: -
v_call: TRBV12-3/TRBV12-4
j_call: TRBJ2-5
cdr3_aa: ASAGIGGETQY

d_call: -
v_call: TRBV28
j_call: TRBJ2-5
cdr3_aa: ASSLEGRSVETQY

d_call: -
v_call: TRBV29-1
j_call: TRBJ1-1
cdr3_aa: SVDRGGMTEAF

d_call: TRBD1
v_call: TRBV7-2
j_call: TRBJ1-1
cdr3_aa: ASSLGDREDTEAF

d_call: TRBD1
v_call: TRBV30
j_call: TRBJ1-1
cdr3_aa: AWSVTGGSTEAF

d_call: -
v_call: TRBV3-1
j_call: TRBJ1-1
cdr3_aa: ASSQGTFRTEAF

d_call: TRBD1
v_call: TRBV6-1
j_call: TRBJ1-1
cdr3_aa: ASSKNRGYWGTEAF

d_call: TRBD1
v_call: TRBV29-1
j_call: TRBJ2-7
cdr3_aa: SVHDRVYEQY

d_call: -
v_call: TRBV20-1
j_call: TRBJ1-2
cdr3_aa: SASGGRMPNYGYT

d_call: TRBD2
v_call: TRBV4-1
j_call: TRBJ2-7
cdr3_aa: ASSQDRGLAYEQY

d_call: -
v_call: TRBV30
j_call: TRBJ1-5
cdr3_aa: AWSVQEDQPQH

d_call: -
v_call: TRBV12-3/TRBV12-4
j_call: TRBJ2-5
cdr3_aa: ASSLVGAEETQY